The 21 T cell receptor beta chains presented below share a single source sample, sequenced in a study of sequential checkpoint blockade in melanoma. Only in-frame clones appear in the TCRdb table, and some are missing; sequencing was by immunoSEQ multiplex PCR. The sample records around 21,000 clones, 65% to 85% being singletons. The treatment here: randomized to nivolumab then ipilimumab (arm A) or the reverse (arm B). The material sequenced was CD8+ T cells sorted from blood (inferred from file names), taken from a patient given nivolumab and ipilimumab in sequence. Every receptor here comes from a human donor with melanoma.

The V gene is TRBV13, the J gene TRBJ1-2; D is possibly TRBD1 (5 bases). V dropped 1 base and J dropped 0 bases, with 12 bases sitting between them. This CDR3 is built from 16 residues. Germline CDR1 PRHDT, CDR2 FYEKMQ (reference sequence). The CDR3 DNA follows: TGTGCCAGCAGCTTAGCCCGGGACTTAACTAACTATGGCTACACCTTC. Residues: CASSLARDLTNYGYTF.

This clone was seen a few times. The junction does not match germline at one end; this may be a read error. The CDR3 is CASSFLWGTGELFF. In DNA form, the CDR3 reads TGTGCCAGCAGCTTCCTTTGGGGGACAGGGGAACTGTTTTTT. This chain uses TRBV5-8 with TRBJ2-2, with 10 bases matching TRBD1. Germline lookup yields CDR1 SGHTS and CDR2 YDEGEE. The CDR3 extends over 14 amino acids.

The J gene is TRBJ2-2, the V gene TRBV4-3; 10 bases are a match to TRBD1. With V trimmed by 4 bases and J by 7 bases, 6 bases remained unmatched. This CDR3 is 15 amino acids long. Germline V gives CDR1 LGHNA, CDR2 YSLEER. CDR3 nucleotides: TGCGCCAGCAGCCCCCTGACAGGGGGCAACGGGGAGCTGTTTTTT. It translates to CASSPLTGGNGELFF.

As regards this clone: Since a far larger clone is one base different, this is likely a read error. The chain couples TRBV5-6 to TRBJ2-7, with 10 bases that match TRBD1. V shed 2 bases, J shed 0 bases, and the junction held 14 bases outside the gene matches. This CDR3 is built from 19 residues. Germline V CDR1 and CDR2: SGHDT, YYEEEE. CDR3 region: CASSFWGTGDYEGSYEQYF. In DNA, the CDR3 is TGTGCCAGCAGCTTTTGGGGGACAGGGGATTATGAGGGCTCCTACGAGCAGTACTTC.

As to this clone: The limits of the CDR3 on the DNA are not certain, so only TCRdb's listed CDR3 is given. The genes are TRBV5-6 and TRBJ2-3; the table's D call, TRBD1, was not checked against the DNA. Counting both end residues, the CDR3 totals 13 amino acids. Germline assignment: CDR1 SGHDT and CDR2 YYEEEE. CDR3 region: CASSWGSGTGVYF.

The chain employs TRBV6-1 and TRBJ2-1; maybe TRBD2 (6 bases). This CDR3 is built from 15 residues. V shed 3 bases and J shed 4 bases, with 13 bases lying between them. The germline CDR1 and CDR2 sequences are MNHNS and SASEGT. CDR3: CASSDPGTGYNEQFF. In DNA form, the CDR3 reads TGTGCCAGCAGTGACCCCGGGACTGGATACAATGAGCAGTTCTTC.

Regarding this clone: This sample also contains other DNA sequences that code for the same CDR3. The genes are TRBV9 and TRBJ2-7, with 8 bases matching TRBD1. With 2 bases clipped from V and 0 bases from J, the junction kept 4 bases outside the gene matches. This CDR3 has 15 amino acids. CDR1 and CDR2 (germline): SGDLS, YYNGEE. CDR3: CASSVEGTGSYEQYF. The CDR3 DNA reads TGTGCCAGCAGCGTGGAGGGGACAGGCTCCTACGAGCAGTACTTC.

This clone was picked up one time. The J gene is TRBJ2-1, the V gene TRBV10-2; D may be TRBD1 (6 bases). V was pared by 7 bases and J by 4 bases, with 14 bases between. Germline V CDR1 and CDR2: WSHSY, SAAADI. CDR3 length: 14 residues. The DNA of the CDR3 is TGCGCCAGCAAAGACAGGTCGGAGTACAATGAGCAGTTCTTC. Protein sequence: CASKDRSEYNEQFF.

This clone showed up just once. This sequence joins TRBV4-1 and TRBJ1-3, with 10 bases that match TRBD1. This CDR3 is built from 15 residues. J was trimmed by 3 bases and V by 3 bases; bases with no gene match: 2. CDR1 is MGHRA and CDR2 is YSYEKL in the germline V gene. The chain's CDR3 is CASSQGQGFGNTIYF. The CDR3 DNA reads as TGCGCCAGCAGCCAGGGACAGGGGTTTGGAAACACCATATATTTT.

This chain links TRBV6-1 with TRBJ1-1, with D tentatively TRBD1 (6 bases). The V end lost 1 base, the J end lost 0 bases, and 12 bases lay between the germline ends. The CDR3 contains 16 residues. The germline CDR1 and CDR2 sequences are MNHNS and SASEGT. The CDR3: CASSEVLQGLNTEAFF. CDR3 DNA sequence: TGTGCCAGCAGTGAAGTCCTACAGGGTCTGAACACTGAAGCTTTCTTT.

This clone was detected only a few times. This rearrangement joins TRBV7-9 to TRBJ2-2; D may be TRBD1 (7 bases). This CDR3 comprises 15 residues. Trimming left V 5 bases short and J 5 bases short, with 15 bases between. The germline gives CDR1 SEHNR, CDR2 FQNEAQ (reference sequence). CDR3 loop: CASSPRDRATGELFF. The CDR3, as DNA: TGTGCCAGCAGCCCGCGGGACAGAGCTACCGGGGAGCTGTTTTTT.

CDR3 nucleotides: TGTGCCAGCAGGAGGACAGGGGGAGCTGAAAAACTGTTTTTT. Amino acids: CASRRTGGAEKLFF. This chain uses TRBV28 with TRBJ1-4; 10 positions match TRBD1. The CDR3 has 14 residues. V lost 6 bases to trimming and J lost 7 bases; unmatched junction nucleotides: 5. CDR1 and CDR2 from the germline V gene are MDHEN and SYDVKM.

This sequence joins TRBV27 and TRBJ2-7; TRBD2 agrees at 8 bases. The CDR3 is made up of 14 amino acids. After removal of 6 bases from V and 4 bases from J, the junction contained 8 bases not matched to a gene. Germline V CDR1 and CDR2: MNHEY, SMNVEV (reference sequence). The CDR3 DNA reads as TGTGCCAGCAGCTATCGGGAGGGTATATACGAGCAGTACTTC. This encodes CASSYREGIYEQYF.

This clone is labeled large. The V gene is TRBV18, the J gene TRBJ2-7, with D maybe TRBD1 (5 bases). The CDR3 spans 12 residues. Trimming pared 5 bases from V and 6 bases from J, leaving 11 bases between. Germline V gene data show CDR1 as KGHSH and CDR2 as LQKENI. The CDR3 DNA reads as TGTGCCAGCTCATCCCAGGGCCCCGAGCAGTACTTC. Its translation is CASSSQGPEQYF.

CDR3 residues: CASSSHLPYEQYF. The CDR3 region has the DNA TGTGCCAGCAGTTCCCACTTACCCTACGAGCAGTACTTC. The V and J genes are TRBV28 and TRBJ2-7; D gene unclear. The CDR3 has 13 amino acids. The germline V gene encodes CDR1 MDHEN and CDR2 SYDVKM. The ends were cut back, 4 bases at V and 2 bases at J, with 9 bases in the middle.

The V call is TRBV4-2, the J call TRBJ2-2; no clear D gene. The V gene lost 0 bases and the J gene lost 6 bases, with 8 bases spanning the gap. Germline V CDR1 and CDR2: LGHNA, YNFKEQ. This CDR3 region has 14 residues. Here the CDR3 reads CASSQESHAGELFF. DNA of the CDR3: TGTGCCAGCAGCCAAGAATCCCATGCCGGGGAGCTGTTTTTT.

The rearrangement links TRBV7-8 to TRBJ1-5, with TRBD1 as a possible D gene (5 bases). CDR3 length equals 17 residues. Trimming took off 1 base at V and 6 bases at J, with 19 bases between the two ends. CDR1 SGHVS and CDR2 FQNEAQ come from the germline V gene. CDR3 coding DNA: TGTGCCAGCAGCTTAGTGGGGGGGTTCGAAGTGGTTCAGCCCCAGCATTTT. Translating gives CASSLVGGFEVVQPQHF. Full variable domain (missing parts from reference TRBV7-8 and TRBJ1-5): GAGVSQSPRYKVAKRGQDVALRCDPISGHVSLFWYQQALGQGPEFLTYFQNEAQLDKSGLPSDRFFAERPEGSVSTLKIQRTQQEDSAVYLCASSLVGGFEVVQPQHFGDGTRLSIL.

The CDR3 coding sequence is TGTGCCAGCAGCTTAGTTTTAGGGGGTTTAGAGACCCAGTACTTC. The encoded protein is CASSLVLGGLETQYF. J is TRBJ2-5 and V is TRBV7-9; tentative D call: TRBD1 (6 bases). V was cut by 1 base and J by 4 bases, with 13 bases left in between. Germline V gene sequence: CDR1 SEHNR, CDR2 FQNEAQ (reference sequence). The CDR3 sequence is 15 residues long.

The gene calls are TRBV5-1 and TRBJ2-1; a possible D gene is TRBD2 (5 bases). Germline assignment: CDR1 SGHRS and CDR2 YFSETQ. The CDR3 length is 11 residues. The V end lost 5 bases, the J end lost 7 bases, and 7 bases lay between the germline ends. The CDR3 sequence: CASRWENEQFF. CDR3 bases: TGCGCCAGCAGATGGGAGAATGAGCAGTTCTTC.

This sequence joins TRBV27 and TRBJ2-7, with 8 positions matching TRBD1. With 5 bases clipped from V and 3 bases from J, the junction kept 9 bases outside the gene matches. Germline CDR1 MNHEY, CDR2 SMNVEV (reference sequence). The CDR3 runs 15 residues. Here the CDR3 DNA reads TGTGCCAGCAGTCGTCCCGGGACAGGTCTCTACGAGCAGTACTTC. Amino acid sequence: CASSRPGTGLYEQYF.

This chain links TRBV27 with TRBJ1-5; TRBD1 is a possible D gene (6 bases). CDR3 size: 14 residues. Trimming shortened V by 5 bases and J by 7 bases, and 15 bases separated the two germline ends. The germline gives CDR1 MNHEY, CDR2 SMNVEV (reference sequence). CDR3 bases: TGTGCCAGCAGTACTATCGGGGACATCCAGCCCCAGCATTTT. Its translation: CASSTIGDIQPQHF.